This TCR beta chain was found in a study of OX40 agonist ivuxolimab in advanced cancers. Study as a whole: It was ivuxolimab, an agonistic anti-OX40 (CD134) antibody, that patients were treated with.

About this clone: Its antigen remains unknown.

CDR3 length: 16 residues. J lost 2 bases, V lost 0 bases, and 8 bases had no gene match. Using immunoSEQ multiplex PCR, the repertoire was profiled, and TCRdb retains in-frame clones only, with some absent. This sample has some 87,000 clones, with about 88% found just once. The study's findings and limits: Researchers report that CD8+ T cells had, on average, more expanded clones than CD4+. It was also the case that some nonresponders had low normalized T-cell clonal expansion. At 0.1-3.0 mg/kg, partial responders had clonal expansion among the lowest observed.

This receptor was taken from an adult with an advanced solid tumor such as melanoma, head and neck, liver or kidney cancer. This specimen consisted of CD4+ or CD8+ T cells sorted from blood, obtained in a trial of the OX40 agonist ivuxolimab. The chain is built from TRBV5-3 and TRBJ2-7; TRBD2 agrees at 7 bases. TRBV5-3 counts as an open reading frame of uncertain function. CDR3 sequence (DNA): TGTGCCAGAAGCTTGGGCCCCGGGACTAACACCTACGAGCAGTACTTC. This sequence encodes CARSLGPGTNTYEQYF.